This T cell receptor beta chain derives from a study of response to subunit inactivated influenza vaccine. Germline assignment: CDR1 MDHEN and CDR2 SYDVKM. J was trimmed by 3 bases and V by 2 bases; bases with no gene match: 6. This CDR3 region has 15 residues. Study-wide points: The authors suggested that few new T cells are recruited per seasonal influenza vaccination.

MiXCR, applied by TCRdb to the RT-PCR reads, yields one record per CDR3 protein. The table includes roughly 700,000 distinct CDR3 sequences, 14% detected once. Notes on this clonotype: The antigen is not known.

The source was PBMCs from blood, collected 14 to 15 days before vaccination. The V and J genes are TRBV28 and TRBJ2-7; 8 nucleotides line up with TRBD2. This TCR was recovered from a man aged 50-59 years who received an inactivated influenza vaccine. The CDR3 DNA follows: TGTGCCAGCAGTTTACGGCTAGCGGGTTACTACGAGCAGTACTTC. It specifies CASSLRLAGYYEQYF.